Presented here are 10 T cell receptor beta chains from one specimen sequenced in a study of T cell repertoires in cytomegalovirus infection. MiXCR, run by TCRdb on the reads, gives a single entry per CDR3 protein. The repertoire includes around 250,000 distinct CDR3 sequences, 15% to 20% of them detected once, and around half sits in the top ten. Specimen: CD8+ T cells from PBMCs. These receptors were taken from a human donor in good health (CMV status not recorded). Some clones in this sample may be carry-over from other donors' samples.

This clonotype has just a few counts. The chain recombines TRBV27 with TRBJ2-1; 10 bases align to TRBD1. The CDR3 contains 16 residues. Germline V gene sequence: CDR1 MNHEY, CDR2 SMNVEV (reference sequence). Losses at the gene ends were 4 bases for V and 6 bases for J; bases not matched to a gene: 9. The CDR3 DNA reads TGTGCCAGCAGTTACCGACAGGGGGCCATCCCCAATGAGCAGTTCTTC. Translating gives CASSYRQGAIPNEQFF.

This clonotype was counted ten times or more. The V and J genes are TRBV6-1 and TRBJ1-1, with D possibly being TRBD1 (6 bases). This CDR3 region has 17 residues. From germline, CDR1 is MNHNS and CDR2 SASEGT. The V end was cut by 4 bases, the J end by 1 base, with 19 bases between. The DNA for the CDR3 is TGTGCCAGCAGTGGGGTCAGGGGACGCAGCCGGAACACTGAAGCTTTCTTT. It encodes CASSGVRGRSRNTEAFF.

There are many counts of this clonotype. The chain combines TRBV7-9 with TRBJ1-2, with D maybe TRBD1 (6 bases). CDR1 and CDR2 (germline): SEHNR, FQNEAQ (reference sequence). The length of the CDR3 is 16 residues. V was trimmed by 5 bases and J by 1 base, leaving 17 bases between them. CDR3 DNA: TGTGCCAGCAGCCCACTAAAGGCAGGGGATAACTATGGCTACACCTTC. Translation: CASSPLKAGDNYGYTF.

The V gene is TRBV7-6, the J gene TRBJ1-1; D is ambiguous. V was trimmed by 5 bases and J by 4 bases, leaving 14 bases between them. The CDR3 has 14 amino acids. From germline, CDR1 is SGHVS and CDR2 FNYEAQ. CDR3 DNA sequence: TGTGCCAGCAGCCCATACGTCGGGGTCACTGAAGCTTTCTTT. It codes for CASSPYVGVTEAFF.

This clonotype showed up many times. V gene TRBV7-8 combines with J gene TRBJ2-2, with D perhaps matching TRBD1 (5 bases). Looked up from germline, CDR1 is SGHVS and CDR2 is FQNEAQ. This CDR3 region has 20 residues. V was cut by 2 bases and J by 0 bases, with 22 bases left in between. This CDR3 reads CASSLYIVVGAGPNTGELFF. In DNA form, the CDR3 reads TGTGCCAGCAGCTTATACATCGTGGTTGGGGCAGGGCCGAACACCGGGGAGCTGTTTTTT. The full variable domain, in which reference TRBV7-8 and TRBJ2-2 provide the parts outside the CDR3, is GAGVSQSPRYKVAKRGQDVALRCDPISGHVSLFWYQQALGQGPEFLTYFQNEAQLDKSGLPSDRFFAERPEGSVSTLKIQRTQQEDSAVYLCASSLYIVVGAGPNTGELFFGEGSRLTVL.

The chain combines TRBV5-4 with TRBJ2-7; D gene uncertain. Germline V gene lookup returns CDR1 SGHNT and CDR2 YYREEE (reference sequence). CDR3 length equals 17 residues. V was cut by 10 bases and J by 3 bases, with 29 bases left in between. The CDR3 loop is CAYRISTEPGPDYEQYF. For the CDR3, the DNA is TGTGCCTACCGGATCTCGACTGAACCCGGCCCAGACTACGAGCAGTACTTC.

J is TRBJ2-7 and V is TRBV5-1; possible D gene TRBD2, 5 bases. The V end was cut by 0 bases, the J end by 3 bases, with 10 bases between. CDR1 SGHRS and CDR2 YFSETQ come from the germline V gene. The CDR3 has 14 residues. CDR3 residues: CASSLGSGHYEQYF. The CDR3 DNA follows: TGCGCCAGCAGCTTGGGAAGCGGTCACTACGAGCAGTACTTC.

The chain carries TRBV14 and TRBJ2-1; D not resolved. Germline V gene lookup returns CDR1 SGHDN and CDR2 FVKESK. V lost 3 bases, J lost 9 bases, and 12 bases lay in between. The length of the CDR3 is 13 residues. Here the CDR3 reads CASSQIVLGEQFF. The CDR3 region has the DNA TGTGCCAGCAGCCAGATCGTATTGGGTGAGCAGTTCTTC.

This clonotype came up a few times. Germline and junction disagree at one end, which may indicate a read error. This rearrangement joins TRBV5-3 to TRBJ2-1, with D unresolved. TRBV5-3 is assigned to the ORF class and has an uncertain function. This CDR3 comprises 13 residues. The CDR3 bases are TGTGCCAGCAGCTTGGCGGTTGGCGGTGAGCAGTTCTTC. It translates to CASSLAVGGEQFF.

This clonotype was detected a few times. J is TRBJ2-7 and V is TRBV2; D tentatively fits TRBD1 or TRBD2 (5 bases each). The CDR3 is 18 amino acids. The V end was cut by 1 base, the J end by 0 bases, with 19 bases between. Germline CDR1 reads SNHLY; CDR2 reads FYNNEI. The CDR3 nucleotides read TGTGCCAGCAGTGAAGGTGTTATGGGTCGAGGGGCCTCCTACGAGCAGTACTTC. As protein: CASSEGVMGRGASYEQYF.